This note documents a single T cell receptor beta chain sequence. Which antigen it targets is not known. In this CDR3 the conserved last residue, phenylalanine or tryptophan, is missing, so a read error is likely. No DNA is shown, since the ends of the CDR3 on it are uncertain; the CDR3 is the one TCRdb lists. The data derive from a study of tumor-infiltrating lymphocytes in glioblastoma multiforme listed by TCRdb under 2017. Background for the entire study: To test whether intratumoral genomic heterogeneity fosters TIL diversity, the study jointly examined somatic mutations, TIL diversity and immune response activity. What the work shows at the level of the full study, not this receptor alone: Because T cells carry unequal numbers of TCR transcripts, RNA-based TCR sequencing may distort clone frequencies. Generalizability is limited because the TCR and somatic mutation analysis included only one glioblastoma patient. T cells were not sorted into functional subsets, which the authors noted as a future improvement.

The AllPrep DNA/RNA mini kit was used to purify genomic DNA and total RNA at the same time from each of the roughly 10 tumor samples. OD 260/280 ratios above 1.9 and RNA integrity numbers above 6.5 were observed for all RNA. A modified ARM-PCR protocol with multiple V-beta primers and a C-beta primer was used to build TCRB libraries from RNA via three nested multiplex PCR rounds. Starting from roughly 0.5 ug of total RNA, TCRB-specific cDNA was synthesized using ProtoScript II Reverse Transcriptase and a C-beta primer. The description of the TCRB libraries did not mention any unique molecular identifiers. In the third PCR, barcodes and adapters were added over 25 cycles using Deep VentR (exo-) polymerase, and bands of 250-500 bp were then gel purified. An Illumina HiSeq 2500 generating 250 bp paired-end reads was used to sequence the TCRB libraries. In the paper's pipeline: Trimmomatic was used to clean reads, FLASH to merge reads, MiGEC to assign V, D and J segments, and VDJtools to perform the analysis. Repertoire diversity was quantified with the Shannon-Wiener diversity index calculated using VDJtools. TCRdb reworked the public reads: Q25 trimming with fastp, MiXCR clone assembly, productive beta chains retained. Each CDR3 protein gets just one entry, which takes the most common genes and DNA from the rows behind it. TCRdb, not the original authors, processed these V and J calls. The sample contains around 33,000 distinct CDR3 sequences, under 70% of them found a single time. 33% of the sample rests with the top ten.

The TCR comes from a male donor with glioblastoma. Sequenced: brain tumor tissue.

This receptor has the CDR3 CASSLQPGEQYFGP. The chain couples TRBV12-3 or TRBV12-4 to TRBJ2-3; the table's D gene call, TRBD2, was not cross checked with the DNA. Inclusive of both ends, the CDR3 amounts to 14 amino acids.